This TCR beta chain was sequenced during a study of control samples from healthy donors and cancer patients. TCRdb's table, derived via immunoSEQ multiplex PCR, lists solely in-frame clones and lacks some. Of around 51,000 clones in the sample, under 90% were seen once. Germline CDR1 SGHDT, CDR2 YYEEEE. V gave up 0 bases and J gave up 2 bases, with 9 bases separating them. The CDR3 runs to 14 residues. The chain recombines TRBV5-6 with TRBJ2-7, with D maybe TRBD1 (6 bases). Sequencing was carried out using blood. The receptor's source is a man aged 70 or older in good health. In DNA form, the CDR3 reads TGTGCCAGCAGCTTGGACAGGGACACCTACGAGCAGTACTTC. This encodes CASSLDRDTYEQYF.